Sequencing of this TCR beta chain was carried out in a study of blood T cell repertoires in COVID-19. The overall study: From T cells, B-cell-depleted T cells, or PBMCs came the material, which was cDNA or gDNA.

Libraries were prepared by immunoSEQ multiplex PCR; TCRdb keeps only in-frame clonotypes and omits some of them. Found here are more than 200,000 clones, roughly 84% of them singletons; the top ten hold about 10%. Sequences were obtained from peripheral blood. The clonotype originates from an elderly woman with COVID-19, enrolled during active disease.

The CDR3 loop reads CASSADTGGRTEAFF. The CDR3 nucleotides read TGCGCCAGCAGCGCAGATACAGGGGGACGAACTGAAGCTTTCTTT. The J gene is TRBJ1-1, the V gene TRBV4-1; 8 nucleotides match TRBD1. The CDR3 has 15 residues. J lost 5 bases, V lost 5 bases, and 10 bases had no gene match. Germline V gives CDR1 MGHRA, CDR2 YSYEKL.